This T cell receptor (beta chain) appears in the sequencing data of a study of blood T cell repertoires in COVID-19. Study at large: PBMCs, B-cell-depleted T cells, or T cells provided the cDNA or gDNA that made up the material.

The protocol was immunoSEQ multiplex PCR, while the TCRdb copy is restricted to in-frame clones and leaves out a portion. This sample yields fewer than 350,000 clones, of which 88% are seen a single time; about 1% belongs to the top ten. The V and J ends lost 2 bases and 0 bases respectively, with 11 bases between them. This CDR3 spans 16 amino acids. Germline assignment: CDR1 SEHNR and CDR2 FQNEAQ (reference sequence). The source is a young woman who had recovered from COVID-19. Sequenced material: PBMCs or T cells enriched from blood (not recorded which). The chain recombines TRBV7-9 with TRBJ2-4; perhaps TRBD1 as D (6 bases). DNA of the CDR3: TGTGCCAGCAGCTTACGGGACACGGGAGCCAAAAACATTCAGTACTTC. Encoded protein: CASSLRDTGAKNIQYF.